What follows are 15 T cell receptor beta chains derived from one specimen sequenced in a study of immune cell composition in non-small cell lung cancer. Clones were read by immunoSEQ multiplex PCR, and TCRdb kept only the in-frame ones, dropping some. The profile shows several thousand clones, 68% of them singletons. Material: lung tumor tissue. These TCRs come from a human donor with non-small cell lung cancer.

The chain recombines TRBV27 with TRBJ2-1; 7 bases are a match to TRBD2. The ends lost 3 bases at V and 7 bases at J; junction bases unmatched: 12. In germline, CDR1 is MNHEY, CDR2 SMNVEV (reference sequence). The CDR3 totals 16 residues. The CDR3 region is CASSFSPYGLGNEQFF. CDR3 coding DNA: TGTGCCAGCAGTTTTTCCCCCTATGGACTAGGGAATGAGCAGTTCTTC.

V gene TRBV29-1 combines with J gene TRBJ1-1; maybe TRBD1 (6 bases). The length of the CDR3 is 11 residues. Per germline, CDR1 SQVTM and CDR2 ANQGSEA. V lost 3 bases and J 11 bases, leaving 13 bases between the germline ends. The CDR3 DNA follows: TGCAGCGTTGAGAAACAGGGTGCGGCTTTCTTT. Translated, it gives CSVEKQGAAFF.

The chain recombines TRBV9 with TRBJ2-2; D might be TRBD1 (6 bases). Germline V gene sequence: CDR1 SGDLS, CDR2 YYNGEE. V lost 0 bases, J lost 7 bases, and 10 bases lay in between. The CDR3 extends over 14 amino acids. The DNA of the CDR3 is TGTGCCAGCAGCGTAGCTACAGGGATCGGGGAGCTGTTTTTT. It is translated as CASSVATGIGELFF.

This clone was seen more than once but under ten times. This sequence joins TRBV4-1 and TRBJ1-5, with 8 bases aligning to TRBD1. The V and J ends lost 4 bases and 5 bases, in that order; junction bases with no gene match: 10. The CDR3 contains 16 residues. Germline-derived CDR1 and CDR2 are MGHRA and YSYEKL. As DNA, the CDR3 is TGCGCCAGCAGCCCTGTGACAGGGGCTTACGATCAGCCCCAGCATTTT. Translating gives CASSPVTGAYDQPQHF.

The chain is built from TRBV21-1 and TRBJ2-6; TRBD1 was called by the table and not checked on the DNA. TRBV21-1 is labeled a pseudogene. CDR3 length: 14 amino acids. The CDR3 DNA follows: TGTGCCAGCAGCAGCAGGGTTGGGGCCAACGTCCTGACTTTC. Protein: CASSSRVGANVLTF.

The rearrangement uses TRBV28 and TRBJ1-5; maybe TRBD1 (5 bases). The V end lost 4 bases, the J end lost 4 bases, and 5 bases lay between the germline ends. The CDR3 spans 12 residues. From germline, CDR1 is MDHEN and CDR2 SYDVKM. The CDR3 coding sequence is TGTGCCAGCAGTTCAGGGAATCAGCCCCAGCATTTT. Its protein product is CASSSGNQPQHF.

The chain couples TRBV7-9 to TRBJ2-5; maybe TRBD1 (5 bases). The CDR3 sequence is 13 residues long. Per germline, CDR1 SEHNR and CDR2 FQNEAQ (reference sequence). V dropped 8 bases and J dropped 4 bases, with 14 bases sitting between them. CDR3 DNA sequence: TGTGCCAGCGGGGCAGGGTTAGCAGAGACCCAGTACTTC. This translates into CASGAGLAETQYF.

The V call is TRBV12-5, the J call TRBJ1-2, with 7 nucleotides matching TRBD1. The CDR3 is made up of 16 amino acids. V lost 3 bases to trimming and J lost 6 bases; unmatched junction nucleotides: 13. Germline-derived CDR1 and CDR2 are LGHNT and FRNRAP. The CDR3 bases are TGTGCTAGTGGTTTAGGAGGGGGCGGACAACTTGATGGCTACACCTTC. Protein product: CASGLGGGGQLDGYTF.

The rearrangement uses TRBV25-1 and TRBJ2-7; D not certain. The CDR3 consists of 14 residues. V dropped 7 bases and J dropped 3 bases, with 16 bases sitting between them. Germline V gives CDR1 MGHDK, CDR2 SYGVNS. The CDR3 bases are TGTGCCAGCACAAACCCCGGCGGCAGCTACGAGCAGTACTTC. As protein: CASTNPGGSYEQYF.

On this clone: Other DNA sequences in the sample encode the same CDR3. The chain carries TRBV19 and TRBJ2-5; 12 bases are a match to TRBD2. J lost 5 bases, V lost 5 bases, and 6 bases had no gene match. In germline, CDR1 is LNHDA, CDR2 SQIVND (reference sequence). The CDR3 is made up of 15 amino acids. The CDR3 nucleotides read TGTGCCAGTAGTCTAGCGGGAGGGCCCCGGGAGACCCAGTACTTC. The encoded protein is CASSLAGGPRETQYF. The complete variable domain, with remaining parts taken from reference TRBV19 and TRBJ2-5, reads DGGITQSPKYLFRKEGQNVTLSCEQNLNHDAMYWYRQDPGQGLRLIYYSQIVNDFQKGDIAEGYSVSREKKESFPLTVTSAQKNPTAFYLCASSLAGGPRETQYFGPGTRLLVL.

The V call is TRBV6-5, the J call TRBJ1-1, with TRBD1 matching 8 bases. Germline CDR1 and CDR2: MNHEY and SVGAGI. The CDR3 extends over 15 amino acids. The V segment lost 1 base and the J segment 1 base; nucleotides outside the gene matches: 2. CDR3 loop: CASSYLQGGNTEAFF. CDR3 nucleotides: TGTGCCAGCAGTTACTTACAGGGGGGGAACACTGAAGCTTTCTTT.

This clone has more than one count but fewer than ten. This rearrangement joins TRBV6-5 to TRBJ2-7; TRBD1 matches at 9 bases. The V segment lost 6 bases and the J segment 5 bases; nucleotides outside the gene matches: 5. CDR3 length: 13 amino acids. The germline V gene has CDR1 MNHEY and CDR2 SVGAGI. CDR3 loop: CASRQGQGNEQYF. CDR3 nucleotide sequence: TGTGCCAGCAGGCAGGGACAGGGAAACGAGCAGTACTTC.

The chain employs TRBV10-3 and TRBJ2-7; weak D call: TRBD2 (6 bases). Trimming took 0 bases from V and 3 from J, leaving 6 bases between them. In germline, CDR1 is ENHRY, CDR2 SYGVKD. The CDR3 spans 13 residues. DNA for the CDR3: TGTGCCATCAGTGAGTCGGGGGGCTACGAGCAGTACTTC. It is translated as CAISESGGYEQYF.

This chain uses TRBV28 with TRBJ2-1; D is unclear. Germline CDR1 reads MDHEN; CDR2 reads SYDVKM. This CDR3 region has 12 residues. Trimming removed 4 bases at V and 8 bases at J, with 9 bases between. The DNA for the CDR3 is TGTGCCAGCAGTTACAGTTCCCATGAGCAGTTCTTC. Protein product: CASSYSSHEQFF.

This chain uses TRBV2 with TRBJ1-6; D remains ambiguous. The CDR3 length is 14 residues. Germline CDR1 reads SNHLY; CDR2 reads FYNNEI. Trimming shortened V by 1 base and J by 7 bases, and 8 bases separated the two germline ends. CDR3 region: CASSEGRWNSPLHF. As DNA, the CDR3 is TGTGCCAGCAGTGAAGGTCGGTGGAATTCACCCCTCCACTTT. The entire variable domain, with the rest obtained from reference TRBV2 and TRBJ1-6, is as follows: EPEVTQTPSHQVTQMGQEVILRCVPISNHLYFYWYRQILGQKVEFLVSFYNNEISEKSEIFDDQFSVERPDGSNFTLKIRSTKLEDSAMYFCASSEGRWNSPLHFGNGTRLTVT.